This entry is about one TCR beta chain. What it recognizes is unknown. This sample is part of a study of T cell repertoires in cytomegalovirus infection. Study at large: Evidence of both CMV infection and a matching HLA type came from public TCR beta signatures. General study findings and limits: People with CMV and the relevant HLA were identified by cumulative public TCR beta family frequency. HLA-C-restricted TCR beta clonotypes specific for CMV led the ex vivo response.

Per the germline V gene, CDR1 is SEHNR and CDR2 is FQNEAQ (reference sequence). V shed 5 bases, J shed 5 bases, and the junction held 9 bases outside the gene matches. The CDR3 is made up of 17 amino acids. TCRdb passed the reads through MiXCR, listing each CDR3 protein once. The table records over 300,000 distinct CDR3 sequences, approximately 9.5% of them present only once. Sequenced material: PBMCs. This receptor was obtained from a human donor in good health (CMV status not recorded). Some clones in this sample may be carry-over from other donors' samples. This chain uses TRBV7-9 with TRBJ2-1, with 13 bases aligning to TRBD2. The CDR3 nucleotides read TGTGCCAGCAGCCCCCGACTAGCGGGGGGCCTAAACAATGAGCAGTTCTTC. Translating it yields CASSPRLAGGLNNEQFF.